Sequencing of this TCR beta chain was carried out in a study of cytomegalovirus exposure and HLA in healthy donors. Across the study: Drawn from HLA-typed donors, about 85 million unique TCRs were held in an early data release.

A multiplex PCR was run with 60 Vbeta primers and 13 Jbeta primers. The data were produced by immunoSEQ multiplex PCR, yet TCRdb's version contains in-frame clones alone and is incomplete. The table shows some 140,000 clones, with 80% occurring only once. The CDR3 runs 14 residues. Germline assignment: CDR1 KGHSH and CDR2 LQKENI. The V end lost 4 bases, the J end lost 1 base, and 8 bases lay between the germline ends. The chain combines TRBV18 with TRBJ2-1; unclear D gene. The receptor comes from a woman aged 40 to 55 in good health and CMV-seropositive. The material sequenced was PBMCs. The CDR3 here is CASSQAGSYNEQFF. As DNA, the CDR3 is TGTGCCAGCTCACAGGCAGGATCCTACAATGAGCAGTTCTTC. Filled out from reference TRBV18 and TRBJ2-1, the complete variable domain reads NAGVMQNPRHLVRRRGQEARLRCSPMKGHSHVYWYRQLPEEGLKFMVYLQKENIIDESGMPKERFSAEFPKEGPSILRIQQVVRGDSAAYFCASSQAGSYNEQFFGPGTRLTVL.